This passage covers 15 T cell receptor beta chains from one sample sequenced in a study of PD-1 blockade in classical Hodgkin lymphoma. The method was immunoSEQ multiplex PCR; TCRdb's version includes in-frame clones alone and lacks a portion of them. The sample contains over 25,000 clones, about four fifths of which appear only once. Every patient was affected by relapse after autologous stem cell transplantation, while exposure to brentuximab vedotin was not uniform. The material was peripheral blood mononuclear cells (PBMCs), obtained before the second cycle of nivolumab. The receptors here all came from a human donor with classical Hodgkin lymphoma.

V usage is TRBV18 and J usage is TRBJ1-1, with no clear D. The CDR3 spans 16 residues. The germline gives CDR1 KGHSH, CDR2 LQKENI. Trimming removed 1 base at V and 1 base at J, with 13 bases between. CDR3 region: CASSPRRAFENTEAFF. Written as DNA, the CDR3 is TGTGCCAGCTCACCACGTAGGGCATTTGAGAACACTGAAGCTTTCTTT.

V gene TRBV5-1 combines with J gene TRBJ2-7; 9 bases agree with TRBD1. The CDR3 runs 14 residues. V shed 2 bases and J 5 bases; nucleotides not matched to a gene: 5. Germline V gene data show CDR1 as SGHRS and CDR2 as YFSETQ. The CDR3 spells CASSFGQGSNEQYF. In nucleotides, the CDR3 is TGCGCCAGCAGCTTCGGACAGGGGTCTAACGAGCAGTACTTC.

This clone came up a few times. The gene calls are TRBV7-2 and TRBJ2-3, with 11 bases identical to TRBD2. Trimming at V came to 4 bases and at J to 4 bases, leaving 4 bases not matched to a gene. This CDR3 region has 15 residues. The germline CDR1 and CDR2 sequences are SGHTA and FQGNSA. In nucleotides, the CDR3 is TGTGCCAGCAGCTCGAGACTAGCGGGGCCAGATACGCAGTATTTT. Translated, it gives CASSSRLAGPDTQYF.

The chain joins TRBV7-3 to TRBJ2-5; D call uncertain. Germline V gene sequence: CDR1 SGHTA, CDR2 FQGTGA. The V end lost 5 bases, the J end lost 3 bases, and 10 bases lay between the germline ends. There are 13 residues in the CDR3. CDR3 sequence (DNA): TGTGCCAGCAGCAAGGGTAGGGAAGAGACCCAGTACTTC. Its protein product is CASSKGREETQYF. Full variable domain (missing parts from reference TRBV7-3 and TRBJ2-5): GAGVSQTPSNKVTEKGKYVELRCDPISGHTALYWYRQSLGQGPEFLIYFQGTGAADDSGLPNDRFFAVRPEGSVSTLKIQRTERGDSAVYLCASSKGREETQYFGPGTRLLVL.

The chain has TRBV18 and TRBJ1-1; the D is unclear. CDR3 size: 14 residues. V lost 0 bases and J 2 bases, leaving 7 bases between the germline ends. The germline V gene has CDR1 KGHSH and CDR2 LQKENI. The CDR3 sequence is CASSPPSINTEAFF. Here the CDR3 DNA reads TGTGCCAGCTCACCACCGTCCATTAACACTGAAGCTTTCTTT.

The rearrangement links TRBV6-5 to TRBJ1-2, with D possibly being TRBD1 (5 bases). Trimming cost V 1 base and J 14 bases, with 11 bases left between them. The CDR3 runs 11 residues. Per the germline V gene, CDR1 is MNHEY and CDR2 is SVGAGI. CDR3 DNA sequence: TGTGCCAGCAGTTACTTCGGGGGATGGACCTTC. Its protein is CASSYFGGWTF.

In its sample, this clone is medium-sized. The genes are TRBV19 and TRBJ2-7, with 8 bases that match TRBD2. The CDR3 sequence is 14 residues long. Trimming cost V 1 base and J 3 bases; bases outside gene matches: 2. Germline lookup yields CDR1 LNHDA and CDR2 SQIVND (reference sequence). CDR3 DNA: TGTGCCAGTAGTATAGTCGCGGGGGGCTACGAGCAGTACTTC. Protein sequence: CASSIVAGGYEQYF. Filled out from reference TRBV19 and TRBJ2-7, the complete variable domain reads DGGITQSPKYLFRKEGQNVTLSCEQNLNHDAMYWYRQDPGQGLRLIYYSQIVNDFQKGDIAEGYSVSREKKESFPLTVTSAQKNPTAFYLCASSIVAGGYEQYFGPGTRLTVT.

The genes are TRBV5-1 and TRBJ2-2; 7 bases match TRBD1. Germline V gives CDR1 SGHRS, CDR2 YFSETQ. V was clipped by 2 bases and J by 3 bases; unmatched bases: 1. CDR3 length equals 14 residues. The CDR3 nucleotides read TGCGCCAGCAGCTTTCAGGGGGACACCGGGGAGCTGTTTTTT. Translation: CASSFQGDTGELFF. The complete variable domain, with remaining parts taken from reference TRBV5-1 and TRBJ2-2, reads KAGVTQTPRYLIKTRGQQVTLSCSPISGHRSVSWYQQTPGQGLQFLFEYFSETQRNKGNFPGRFSGRQFSNSRSEMNVSTLELGDSALYLCASSFQGDTGELFFGEGSRLTVL.

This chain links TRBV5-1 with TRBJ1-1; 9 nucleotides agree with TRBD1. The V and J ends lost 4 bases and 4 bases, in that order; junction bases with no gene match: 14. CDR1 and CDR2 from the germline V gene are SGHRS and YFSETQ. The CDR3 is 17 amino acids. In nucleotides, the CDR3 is TGCGCCAGCAGCCCGATCAAAATAACAGGGGGCGCCACTGAAGCTTTCTTT. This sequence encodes CASSPIKITGGATEAFF.

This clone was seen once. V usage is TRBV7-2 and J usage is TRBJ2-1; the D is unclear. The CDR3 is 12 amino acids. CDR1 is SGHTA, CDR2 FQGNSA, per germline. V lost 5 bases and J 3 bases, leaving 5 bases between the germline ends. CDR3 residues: CASSPDYNEQFF. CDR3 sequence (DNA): TGTGCCAGCAGCCCGGACTACAATGAGCAGTTCTTC. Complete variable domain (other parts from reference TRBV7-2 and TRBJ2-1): GAGVSQSPSNKVTEKGKDVELRCDPISGHTALYWYRQSLGQGLEFLIYFQGNSAPDKSGLPSDRFSAERTGGSVSTLTIQRTQQEDSAVYLCASSPDYNEQFFGPGTRLTVL.

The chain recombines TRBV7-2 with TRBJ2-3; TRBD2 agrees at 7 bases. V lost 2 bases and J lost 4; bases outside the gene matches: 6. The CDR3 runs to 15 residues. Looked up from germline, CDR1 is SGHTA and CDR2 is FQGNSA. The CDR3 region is CASSLRGGDADTQYF. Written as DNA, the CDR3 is TGTGCCAGCAGCTTACGTGGGGGGGATGCAGATACGCAGTATTTT.

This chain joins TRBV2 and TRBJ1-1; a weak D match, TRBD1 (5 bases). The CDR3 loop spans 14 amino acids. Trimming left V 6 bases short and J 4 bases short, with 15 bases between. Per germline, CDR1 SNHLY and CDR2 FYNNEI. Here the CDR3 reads CASSELGDSTEAFF. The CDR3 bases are TGTGCCAGCAGCGAACTAGGTGACAGCACTGAAGCTTTCTTT.

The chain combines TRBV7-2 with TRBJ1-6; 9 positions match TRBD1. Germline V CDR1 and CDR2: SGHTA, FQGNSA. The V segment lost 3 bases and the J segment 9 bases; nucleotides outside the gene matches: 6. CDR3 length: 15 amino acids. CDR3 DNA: TGTGCCAGCAGCTTCTGGACAGGGGAGGGTTCACCCCTCCACTTT. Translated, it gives CASSFWTGEGSPLHF.

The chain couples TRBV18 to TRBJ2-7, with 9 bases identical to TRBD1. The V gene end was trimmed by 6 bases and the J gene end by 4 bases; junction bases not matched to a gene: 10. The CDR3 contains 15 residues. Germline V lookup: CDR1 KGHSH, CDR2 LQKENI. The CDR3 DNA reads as TGTGCCAGCTCGCCTCTTACCGGGACAGGGTACGAGCAGTACTTC. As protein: CASSPLTGTGYEQYF.

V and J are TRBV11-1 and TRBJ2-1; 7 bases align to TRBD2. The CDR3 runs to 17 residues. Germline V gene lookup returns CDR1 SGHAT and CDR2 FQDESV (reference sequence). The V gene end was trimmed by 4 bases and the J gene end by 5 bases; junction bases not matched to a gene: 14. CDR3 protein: CASSSPRLAVFDNEQFF. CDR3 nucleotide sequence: TGTGCCAGCAGCTCCCCTCGCCTAGCGGTTTTTGACAATGAGCAGTTCTTC.